This T cell receptor (beta chain) came from a study of blood T cell repertoires in COVID-19. Across the study: Sites in the United States, Italy and Spain provided acute and convalescent COVID-19 samples. PBMCs, B-cell-depleted T cells, or T cells provided the cDNA or gDNA that made up the material.

Germline V gene sequence: CDR1 SEHNR, CDR2 FQNEAQ (reference sequence). V shed 5 bases and J shed 3 bases, with 8 bases lying between them. CDR3 size: 13 residues. In the authors' workflow: Amplified reference gene primers provided the basis for estimating nucleated cell counts. Clones were sequenced by immunoSEQ multiplex PCR, and TCRdb holds only the in-frame ones, with some missing. That table gives V, J and clone size, and the DNA gave D and trimming. The sample lists 150,000 to 180,000 clones; roughly 84% were seen once. This clone was seen once. Source material: peripheral blood. This sequence was found in a woman aged 45-65 years with acute or convalescent COVID-19. The chain uses TRBV7-9 and TRBJ2-1; TRBD1 might be the D (5 bases). Here the CDR3 DNA reads TGTGCCAGCAGCGCAGACAGCTACAATGAGCAGTTCTTC. Translating it yields CASSADSYNEQFF.